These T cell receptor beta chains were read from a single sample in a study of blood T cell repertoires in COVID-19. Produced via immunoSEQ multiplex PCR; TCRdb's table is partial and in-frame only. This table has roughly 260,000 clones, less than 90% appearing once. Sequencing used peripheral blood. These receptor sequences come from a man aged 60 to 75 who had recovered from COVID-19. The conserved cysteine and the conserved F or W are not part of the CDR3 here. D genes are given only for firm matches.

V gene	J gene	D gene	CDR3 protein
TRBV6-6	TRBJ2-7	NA	ASSQRAYEQY
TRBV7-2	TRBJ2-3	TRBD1	ASSYSTGTGNLYTDTQY
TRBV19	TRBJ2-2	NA	ASSIGQGMRTGELF
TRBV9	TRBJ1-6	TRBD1	ASSVGDSSYNSPLH
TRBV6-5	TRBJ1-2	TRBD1	ASSYIGQGNYGYT
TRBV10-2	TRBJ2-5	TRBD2	ASSRASGGAWETQY
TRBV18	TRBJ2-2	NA	ASSPGANREVF
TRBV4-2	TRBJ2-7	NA	ASSQGFEVHEQY
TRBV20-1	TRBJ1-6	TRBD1	SASDRGGSPLH
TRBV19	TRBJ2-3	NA	ASKGTDTQY
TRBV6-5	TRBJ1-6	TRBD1	ASSFTGGNSPLH
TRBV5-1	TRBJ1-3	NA	ASSLQGRDTIY
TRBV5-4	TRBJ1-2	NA	ASSRGRLSGNYGYT
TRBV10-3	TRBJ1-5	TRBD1	AISALPYRGLNQPQH
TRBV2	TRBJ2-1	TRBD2	ASSEVIAGGQQF
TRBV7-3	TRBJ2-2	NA	ASSLRGGELF
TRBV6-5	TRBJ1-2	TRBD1	ASSYGRQGTLGYT
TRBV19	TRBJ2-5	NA	ASSRRDTQETQY
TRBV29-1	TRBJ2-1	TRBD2	SVEQASGGALEVYEQF
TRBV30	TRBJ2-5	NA	AWSGHSEETQY
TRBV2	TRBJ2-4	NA	ASSEQGMNIQY
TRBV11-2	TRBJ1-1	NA	ASSLAVTGNTEAF
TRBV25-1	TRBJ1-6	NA	ASSEYPSNSPLH
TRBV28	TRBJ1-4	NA	ASSVGSNEKLF
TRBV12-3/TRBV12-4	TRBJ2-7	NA	ASSHTGYEQY
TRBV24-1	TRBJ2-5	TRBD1	ATSDLRTGKETQY
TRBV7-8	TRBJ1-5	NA	ASSIGTQGSNQPQH
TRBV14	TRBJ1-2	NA	ASSQRGGYT
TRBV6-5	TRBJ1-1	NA	ASMRLMNTEAF
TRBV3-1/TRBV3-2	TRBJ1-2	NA	ASSQIPSPAGAAYGYT